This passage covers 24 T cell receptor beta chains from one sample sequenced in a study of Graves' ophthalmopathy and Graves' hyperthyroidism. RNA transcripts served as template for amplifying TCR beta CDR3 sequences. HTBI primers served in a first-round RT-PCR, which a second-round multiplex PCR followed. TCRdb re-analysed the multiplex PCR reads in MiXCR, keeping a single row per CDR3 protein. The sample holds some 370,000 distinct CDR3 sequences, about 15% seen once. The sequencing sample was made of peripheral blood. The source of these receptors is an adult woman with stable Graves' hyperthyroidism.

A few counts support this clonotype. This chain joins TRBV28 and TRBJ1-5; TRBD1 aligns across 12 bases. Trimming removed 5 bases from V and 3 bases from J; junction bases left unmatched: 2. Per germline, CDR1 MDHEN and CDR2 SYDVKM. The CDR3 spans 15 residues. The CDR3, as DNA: TGTGCCAGCAGTCGGGACAGGGGGCTCAATCAGCCCCAGCATTTT. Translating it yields CASSRDRGLNQPQHF.

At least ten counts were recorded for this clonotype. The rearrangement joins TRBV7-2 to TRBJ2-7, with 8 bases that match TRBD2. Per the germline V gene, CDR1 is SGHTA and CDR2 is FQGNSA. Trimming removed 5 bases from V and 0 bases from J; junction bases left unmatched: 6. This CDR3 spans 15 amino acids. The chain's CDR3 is CASSPSGPSSYEQYF. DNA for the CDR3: TGTGCCAGCAGCCCTAGCGGGCCGAGCTCCTACGAGCAGTACTTC.

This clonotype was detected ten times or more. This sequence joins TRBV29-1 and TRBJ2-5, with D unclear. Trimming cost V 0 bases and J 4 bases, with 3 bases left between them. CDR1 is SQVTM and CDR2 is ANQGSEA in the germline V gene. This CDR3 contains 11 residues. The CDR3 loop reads CSVEEGETQYF. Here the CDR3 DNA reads TGCAGCGTTGAAGAGGGAGAGACCCAGTACTTC.

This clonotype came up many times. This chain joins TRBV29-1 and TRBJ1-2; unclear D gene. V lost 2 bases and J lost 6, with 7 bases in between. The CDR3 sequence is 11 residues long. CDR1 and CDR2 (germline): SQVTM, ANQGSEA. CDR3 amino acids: CSVESANGYTF. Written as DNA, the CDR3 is TGCAGCGTTGAAAGCGCGAATGGCTACACCTTC. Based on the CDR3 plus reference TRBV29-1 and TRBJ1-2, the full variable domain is SAVISQKPSRDICQRGTSLTIQCQVDSQVTMMFWYRQQPGQSLTLIATANQGSEATYESGFVIDKFPISRPNLTFSTLTVSNMSPEDSSIYLCSVESANGYTFGSGTRLTVV.

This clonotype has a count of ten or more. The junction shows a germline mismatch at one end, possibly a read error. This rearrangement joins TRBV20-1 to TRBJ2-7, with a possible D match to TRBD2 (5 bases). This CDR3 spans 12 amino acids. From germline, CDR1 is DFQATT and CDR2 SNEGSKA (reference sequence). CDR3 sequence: CSGRGSDYEQYF. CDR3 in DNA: TGCAGTGGTAGAGGGTCAGACTACGAGCAGTACTTC.

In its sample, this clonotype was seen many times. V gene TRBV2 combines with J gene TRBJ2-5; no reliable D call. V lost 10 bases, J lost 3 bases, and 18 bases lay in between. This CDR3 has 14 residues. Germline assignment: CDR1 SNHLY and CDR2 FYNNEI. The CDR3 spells CATDPGSPEETQYF. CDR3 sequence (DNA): TGTGCCACCGATCCTGGATCTCCCGAAGAGACCCAGTACTTC.

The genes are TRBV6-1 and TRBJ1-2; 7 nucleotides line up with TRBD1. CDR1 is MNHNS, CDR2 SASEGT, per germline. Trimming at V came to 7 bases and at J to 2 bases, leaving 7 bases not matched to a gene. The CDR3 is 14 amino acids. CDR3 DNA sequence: TGTGCCAGCAAGGGGGACAGCGTGAACTATGGCTACACCTTC. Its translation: CASKGDSVNYGYTF.

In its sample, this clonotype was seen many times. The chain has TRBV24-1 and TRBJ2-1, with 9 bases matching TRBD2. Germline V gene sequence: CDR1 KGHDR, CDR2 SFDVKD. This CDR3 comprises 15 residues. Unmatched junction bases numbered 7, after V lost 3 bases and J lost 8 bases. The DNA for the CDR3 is TGTGCCACCAGTGATCGACTAGCGGAACGACATGAGCAGTTCTTC. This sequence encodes CATSDRLAERHEQFF.

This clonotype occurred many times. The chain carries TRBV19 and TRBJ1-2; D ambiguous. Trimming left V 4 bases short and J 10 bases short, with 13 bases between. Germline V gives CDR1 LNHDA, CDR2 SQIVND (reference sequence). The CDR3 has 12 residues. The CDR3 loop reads CASSNETRLYTF. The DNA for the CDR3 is TGTGCCAGTAGTAATGAGACCCGCCTCTACACCTTC. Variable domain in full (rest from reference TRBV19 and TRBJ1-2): DGGITQSPKYLFRKEGQNVTLSCEQNLNHDAMYWYRQDPGQGLRLIYYSQIVNDFQKGDIAEGYSVSREKKESFPLTVTSAQKNPTAFYLCASSNETRLYTFGSGTRLTVV.

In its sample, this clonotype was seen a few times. The CDR3 spells CASNPGLAGVYEQYF. The CDR3 DNA is TGTGCCAGCAACCCGGGACTAGCGGGAGTCTACGAGCAGTACTTC. The V call is TRBV2, the J call TRBJ2-7; TRBD2 aligns across 14 bases. The V gene's germline CDR1 is SNHLY and CDR2 FYNNEI. V was pared by 7 bases and J by 3 bases, with 5 bases of the junction left unmatched. The CDR3 spans 15 residues.

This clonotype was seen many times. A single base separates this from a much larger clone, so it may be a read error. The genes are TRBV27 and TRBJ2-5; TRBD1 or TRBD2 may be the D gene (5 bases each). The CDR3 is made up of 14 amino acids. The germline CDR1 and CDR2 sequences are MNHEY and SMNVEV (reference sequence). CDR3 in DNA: TGTGCCAGCAGGCAGTTAGGGGCCTGGGAGACCAAGTACTTC. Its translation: CASRQLGAWETKYF.

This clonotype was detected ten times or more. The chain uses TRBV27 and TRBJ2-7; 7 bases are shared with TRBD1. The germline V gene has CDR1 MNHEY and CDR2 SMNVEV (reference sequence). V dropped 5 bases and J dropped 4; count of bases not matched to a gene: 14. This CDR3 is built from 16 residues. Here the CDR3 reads CASSIGSGQHLYEQYF. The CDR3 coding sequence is TGTGCCAGCAGTATAGGATCGGGACAGCATCTATACGAGCAGTACTTC.

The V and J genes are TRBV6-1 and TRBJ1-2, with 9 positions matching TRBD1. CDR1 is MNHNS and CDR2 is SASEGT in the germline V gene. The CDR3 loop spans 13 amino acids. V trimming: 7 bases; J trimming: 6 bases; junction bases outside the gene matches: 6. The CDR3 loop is CASMGQGRNGYTF. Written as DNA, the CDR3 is TGTGCCAGCATGGGACAGGGAAGGAATGGCTACACCTTC.

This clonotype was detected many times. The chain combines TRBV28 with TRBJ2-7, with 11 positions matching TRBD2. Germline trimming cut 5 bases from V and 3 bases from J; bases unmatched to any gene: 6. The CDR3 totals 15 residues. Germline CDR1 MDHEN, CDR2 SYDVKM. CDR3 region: CASSARLAGSYEQYF. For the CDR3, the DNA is TGTGCCAGCAGTGCCCGACTAGCGGGGAGCTACGAGCAGTACTTC.

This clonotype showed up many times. The CDR3 loop reads CASSPDRAYEQYF. CDR3 coding DNA: TGTGCCAGCAGTCCCGACAGAGCCTACGAGCAGTACTTC. This sequence joins TRBV12-3 or TRBV12-4 and TRBJ2-7; tentatively, D is TRBD1 (5 bases). V was shortened by 5 bases and J by 2 bases, with 10 bases between the two germline ends. The length of the CDR3 is 13 residues.

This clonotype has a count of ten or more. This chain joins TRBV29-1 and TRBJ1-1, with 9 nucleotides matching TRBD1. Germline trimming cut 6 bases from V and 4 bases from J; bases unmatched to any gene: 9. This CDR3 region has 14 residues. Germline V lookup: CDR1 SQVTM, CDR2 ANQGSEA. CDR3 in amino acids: CSVQTGGVSTEAFF. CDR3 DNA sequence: TGCAGCGTCCAGACAGGGGGTGTGAGCACTGAAGCTTTCTTT.

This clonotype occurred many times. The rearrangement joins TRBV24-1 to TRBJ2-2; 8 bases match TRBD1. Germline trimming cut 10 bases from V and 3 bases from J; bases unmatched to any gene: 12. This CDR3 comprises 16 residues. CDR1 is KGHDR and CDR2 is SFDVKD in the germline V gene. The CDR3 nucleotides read TGTGCCACGTACCCGGGCTGGACAGGGTACACCGGGGAGCTGTTTTTT. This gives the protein CATYPGWTGYTGELFF.

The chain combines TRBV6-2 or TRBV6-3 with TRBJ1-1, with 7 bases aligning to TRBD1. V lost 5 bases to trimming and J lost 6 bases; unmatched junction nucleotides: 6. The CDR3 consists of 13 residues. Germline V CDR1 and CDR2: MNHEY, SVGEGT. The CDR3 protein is CASSPRQGPEAFF. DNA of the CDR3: TGTGCCAGCAGTCCCCGACAGGGCCCTGAAGCTTTCTTT.

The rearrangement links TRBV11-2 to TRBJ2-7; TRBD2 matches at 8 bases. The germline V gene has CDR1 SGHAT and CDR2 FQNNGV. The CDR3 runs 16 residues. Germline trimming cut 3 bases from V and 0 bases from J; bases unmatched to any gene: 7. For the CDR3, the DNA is TGTGCCAGCAGCTTCCCCTCAAGCGGGAGCTCCTACGAGCAGTACTTC. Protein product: CASSFPSSGSSYEQYF.

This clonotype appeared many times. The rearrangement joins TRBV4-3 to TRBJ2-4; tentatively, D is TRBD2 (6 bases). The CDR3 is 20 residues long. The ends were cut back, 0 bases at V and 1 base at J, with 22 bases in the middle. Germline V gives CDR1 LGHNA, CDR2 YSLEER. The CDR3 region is CASSQDRRGTTVGAKNIQYF. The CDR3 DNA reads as TGCGCCAGCAGCCAAGATCGGCGGGGAACGACCGTTGGGGCCAAAAACATTCAGTACTTC.

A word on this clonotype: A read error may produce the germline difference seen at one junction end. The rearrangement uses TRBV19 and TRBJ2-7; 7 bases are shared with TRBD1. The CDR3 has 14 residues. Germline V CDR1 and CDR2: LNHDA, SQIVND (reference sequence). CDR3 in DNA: TGTGCCACTAGTTCACCGGGACAGACCTACGAGCAGTACTTC. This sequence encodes CATSSPGQTYEQYF.

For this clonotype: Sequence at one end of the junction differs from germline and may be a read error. The CDR3, as DNA: TGTGCCAGTTCCGAGAAGGGAGCGGAGACCCGGTACTTC. It codes for CASSEKGAETRYF. This chain connects TRBV6-1 to TRBJ2-5; D might be TRBD2 (5 bases). CDR3 length equals 13 residues. Germline lookup yields CDR1 MNHNS and CDR2 SASEGT.

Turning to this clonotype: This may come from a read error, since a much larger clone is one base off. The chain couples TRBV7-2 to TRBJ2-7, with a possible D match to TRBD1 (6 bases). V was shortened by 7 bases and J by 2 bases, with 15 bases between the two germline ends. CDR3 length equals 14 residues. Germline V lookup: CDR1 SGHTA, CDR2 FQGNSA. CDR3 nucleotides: TGTGCCAGCAACAGCCCGGGACAACCCTACGAGCAGTACTTC. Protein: CASNSPGQPYEQYF.

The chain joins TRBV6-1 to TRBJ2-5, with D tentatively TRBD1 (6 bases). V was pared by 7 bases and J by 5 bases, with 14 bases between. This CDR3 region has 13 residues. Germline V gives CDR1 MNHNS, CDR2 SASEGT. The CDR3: CASKDGQLETQYF. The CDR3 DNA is TGTGCCAGCAAAGACGGACAGCTGGAGACCCAGTACTTC.